The 17 T cell receptor beta chains given below trace back to one sample, sequenced in a study of T cell responses to AZD1222 COVID-19 vaccine. Using immunoSEQ multiplex PCR, the repertoire was profiled, and TCRdb retains in-frame clones only, with some absent. This table holds roughly 80,000 clones, roughly 86% found once. The sequencing here drew on peripheral blood, taken on day 0 of MenACWY control vaccination. The receptors originated from an adult in good health.

This clone occurred once. The chain links TRBV5-1 to TRBJ2-1; D call uncertain. The CDR3 has 15 residues. Trimming left V 1 base short and J 0 bases short, with 8 bases between. Germline V gene sequence: CDR1 SGHRS, CDR2 YFSETQ. The CDR3: CASSLSGSSYNEQFF. Written as DNA, the CDR3 is TGCGCCAGCAGCTTGTCCGGTAGCTCCTACAATGAGCAGTTCTTC.

The chain combines TRBV7-8 with TRBJ2-7; tentative D call: TRBD1 (6 bases). From germline, CDR1 is SGHVS and CDR2 FQNEAQ. The ends were cut back, 3 bases at V and 4 bases at J, with 7 bases in the middle. This CDR3 is built from 12 residues. CDR3 in DNA: TGTGCCAGCAGCTTTACAGGGTACGAGCAGTACTTC. Its protein product is CASSFTGYEQYF.

This clone was observed a few times. This chain uses TRBV5-1 with TRBJ1-4; D is undetermined. The CDR3 consists of 15 residues. Trimming removed 5 bases from V and 1 base from J, with 12 bases in between. The germline V gene encodes CDR1 SGHRS and CDR2 YFSETQ. The CDR3 is CASRANSGTNEKLFF. CDR3 DNA sequence: TGCGCCAGCAGAGCTAATTCGGGAACTAATGAAAAACTGTTTTTT.

The rearrangement uses TRBV6-5 and TRBJ1-1, with TRBD1 as a possible D gene (6 bases). CDR1 and CDR2 from the germline V gene are MNHEY and SVGAGI. The CDR3 has 12 amino acids. V lost 5 bases and J lost 5, with 9 bases in between. The CDR3 nucleotides read TGTGCCAGCAGTCCAGGGGAAACTGAAGCTTTCTTT. This codes for CASSPGETEAFF.

The chain carries TRBV19 and TRBJ1-5; tentatively, D is TRBD1 (5 bases). This CDR3 has 15 residues. The V end was cut by 4 bases, the J end by 0 bases, with 10 bases between. Germline CDR1 is LNHDA and CDR2 is SQIVND (reference sequence). The CDR3 sequence is CASSRGGYSNQPQHF. The DNA of the CDR3 is TGTGCCAGTAGTAGGGGCGGTTATAGCAATCAGCCCCAGCATTTT.

J is TRBJ2-7 and V is TRBV27; TRBD1 might be the D (5 bases). The CDR3 runs 11 residues. Germline V gives CDR1 MNHEY, CDR2 SMNVEV (reference sequence). Deletions cut 8 bases from V and 6 bases from J, with 11 bases between. The CDR3 nucleotides are TGTGCCAGCGGGAAGGGGATCGAGCAGTACTTC. It translates to CASGKGIEQYF.

The J gene is TRBJ2-3, the V gene TRBV7-6, with 10 bases aligning to TRBD2. CDR3 length: 15 amino acids. Losses at the gene ends were 5 bases for V and 5 bases for J; bases not matched to a gene: 7. The germline gives CDR1 SGHVS, CDR2 FNYEAQ. The CDR3, as DNA: TGTGCCAGCAGCCCAAGCGGGGGGGCAGGAGATACGCAGTATTTT. Protein sequence: CASSPSGGAGDTQYF.

The chain couples TRBV7-2 to TRBJ1-3, with 8 positions matching TRBD1. CDR1 SGHTA and CDR2 FQGNSA come from the germline V gene. The CDR3 is made up of 16 amino acids. V gave up 5 bases and J gave up 0 bases; unmatched junction bases: 6. Here the CDR3 reads CASSPQGAVSGNTIYF. DNA for the CDR3: TGTGCCAGCAGCCCTCAGGGGGCTGTCTCTGGAAACACCATATATTTT.

The V gene is TRBV5-5, the J gene TRBJ2-5, with D perhaps matching TRBD2 (5 bases). The germline CDR1 and CDR2 sequences are SGHKS and YYEKEE (reference sequence). Trimming took 0 bases from V and 5 from J, leaving 14 bases between them. The CDR3 consists of 15 residues. The CDR3 nucleotides read TGTGCCAGCAGCTTGGGGTTTGGGAGCCGGGAGACCCAGTACTTC. Protein product: CASSLGFGSRETQYF.

The rearrangement uses TRBV3-1 (or the pseudogene TRBV3-2) and TRBJ2-7, with TRBD2 identical over 13 bases. V lost 0 bases and J lost 4; bases outside the gene matches: 6. The CDR3 has 17 residues. Germline CDR1 reads LGHDT; CDR2 reads YNNKEL (reference sequence). For the CDR3, the DNA is TGTGCCAGCAGCCAAGATCATCGACTAGCGGGGGGATACGAGCAGTACTTC. Translated: CASSQDHRLAGGYEQYF.

The rearrangement uses TRBV9 and TRBJ2-1; either TRBD1 or TRBD2 may supply D (6 bases each). V lost 0 bases, J lost 5 bases, and 12 bases lay in between. The CDR3 totals 15 residues. Germline loops: CDR1 SGDLS, CDR2 YYNGEE. CDR3 DNA sequence: TGTGCCAGCAGCGTAGGGGGGGCGTCCCACAATGAGCAGTTCTTC. Translated, it gives CASSVGGASHNEQFF. The full variable domain, rest sourced from reference TRBV9 and TRBJ2-1, is DSGVTQTPKHLITATGQRVTLRCSPRSGDLSVYWYQQSLDQGLQFLIQYYNGEERAKGNILERFSAQQFPDLHSELNLSSLELGDSALYFCASSVGGASHNEQFFGPGTRLTVL.

The CDR3 sequence is CAWNRVYGYTF. Written as DNA, the CDR3 is TGTGCCTGGAACCGGGTCTATGGCTACACCTTC. V gene TRBV30 combines with J gene TRBJ1-2, with D unresolved. Germline CDR1 and CDR2: GTSNPN and SVGIG (reference sequence). CDR3 size: 11 residues. Trimming shortened V by 4 bases and J by 4 bases, and 7 bases separated the two germline ends.

The chain combines TRBV6-5 with TRBJ1-5; 8 nucleotides align to TRBD1. Germline loops: CDR1 MNHEY, CDR2 SVGAGI. There are 13 residues in the CDR3. Trimming took 5 bases from V and 5 from J; bases not matched to a gene: 2. Written as DNA, the CDR3 is TGTGCCAGCAGTCGGACAGGGTATCAGCCCCAGCATTTT. It encodes CASSRTGYQPQHF.

The chain has TRBV11-2 and TRBJ2-1, with 9 bases matching TRBD2. The J segment lost 7 bases and the V segment lost 4 bases, leaving 5 bases of the junction unmatched. Germline V CDR1 and CDR2: SGHAT, FQNNGV. The CDR3 loop spans 14 amino acids. CDR3 bases: TGTGCCAGCAGCTCTGCGGGGGGGTGGAATGAGCAGTTCTTC. Residues: CASSSAGGWNEQFF.

The chain couples TRBV5-4 to TRBJ1-2; TRBD1 matches at 7 bases. CDR3 size: 13 residues. V lost 4 bases and J lost 8; bases outside the gene matches: 8. Looked up from germline, CDR1 is SGHNT and CDR2 is YYREEE (reference sequence). This CDR3 is CASSVSGTEGYTF. DNA of the CDR3: TGTGCCAGCAGCGTCTCCGGGACAGAAGGCTACACCTTC.

The V gene is TRBV5-8, the J gene TRBJ1-4; D perhaps matches TRBD1 (5 bases). This CDR3 region has 16 residues. Germline CDR1 is SGHTS and CDR2 is YDEGEE. Between the trimmed V and J ends, which lost 5 bases and 7 bases, there was a span of 21 bases. The CDR3 here is CASSSPGPSRGEKLFF. The CDR3 region has the DNA TGTGCCAGCAGTTCTCCGGGGCCCTCGAGGGGTGAAAAACTGTTTTTT.

The chain recombines TRBV7-2 with TRBJ1-4; D gene uncertain. Germline CDR1 and CDR2: SGHTA and FQGNSA. The CDR3 sequence is 15 residues long. V gave up 1 base and J gave up 4 bases, with 10 bases separating them. CDR3 nucleotides: TGTGCCAGCAGCTTAGGACCCAGCCTTAATGAAAAACTGTTTTTT. Its protein is CASSLGPSLNEKLFF.